Each of the 17 T cell receptor beta chains below was sequenced from the same sample in a study of T cell repertoires in cytomegalovirus infection. TCRdb used MiXCR to reprocess the reads, holding one entry per CDR3 protein. The table shows tens of thousands of distinct CDR3 sequences, with around 3.4% occurring only once. Sequenced material: PBMCs. Every receptor here comes from a human donor in good health (CMV status not recorded). Some clones in this sample may be carry-over from other donors' samples.

At least ten counts were recorded for this clonotype. This chain links TRBV29-1 with TRBJ1-1; 7 bases are shared with TRBD1. The junction had 7 bases not matched to a gene; V was cut back by 8 bases and J by 1 base. The CDR3 length is 13 residues. Germline loops: CDR1 SQVTM, CDR2 ANQGSEA. CDR3 amino acids: CSTYGTANTEAFF. The CDR3 DNA reads TGCAGCACCTACGGGACAGCGAACACTGAAGCTTTCTTT.

Ten or more counts support this clonotype. CDR3 sequence: CASSGDADTQYF. CDR3 in DNA: TGTGCCAGCAGCGGGGACGCAGATACGCAGTATTTT. V is TRBV7-9 and J is TRBJ2-3; D could derive from TRBD1 or TRBD2 (5 bases each). Looked up from germline, CDR1 is SEHNR and CDR2 is FQNEAQ (reference sequence). The CDR3 covers 12 residues. V was shortened by 5 bases and J by 4 bases, with 7 bases between the two germline ends.

This clonotype was counted at least ten times. The J gene is TRBJ2-2, the V gene TRBV14; 9 nucleotides align to TRBD2. Per germline, CDR1 SGHDN and CDR2 FVKESK. CDR3 size: 16 residues. V lost 1 base, J lost 3 bases, and 3 bases stayed unmatched. CDR3 nucleotides: TGTGCCAGCAGCCAAGGGGGACTAGCATACACCGGGGAGCTGTTTTTT. It translates to CASSQGGLAYTGELFF.

This clonotype was observed at least ten times. The chain employs TRBV20-1 and TRBJ2-5; the D call may be TRBD1 or TRBD2 (5 bases each). CDR1 is DFQATT and CDR2 is SNEGSKA in the germline V gene (reference sequence). V was trimmed by 4 bases and J by 2 bases, leaving 14 bases between them. CDR3 size: 14 residues. CDR3 residues: CSAIHGAGQETQYF. DNA of the CDR3: TGCAGTGCTATTCACGGGGCAGGACAAGAGACCCAGTACTTC.

This clonotype was detected ten times or more. The chain carries TRBV19 and TRBJ2-5; 7 bases line up with TRBD2. Germline lookup yields CDR1 LNHDA and CDR2 SQIVND (reference sequence). Losses at the gene ends were 5 bases for V and 5 bases for J; bases not matched to a gene: 11. The CDR3 has 15 amino acids. CDR3 residues: CASSYRTRMFETQYF. The DNA of the CDR3 is TGTGCCAGTAGTTACCGGACTAGGATGTTTGAGACCCAGTACTTC.

In its sample, this clonotype was seen many times. The V call is TRBV15, the J call TRBJ2-1; 9 bases are shared with TRBD2. CDR3 length equals 18 residues. Germline V lookup: CDR1 LNHNV, CDR2 YYDKDF (reference sequence). V dropped 0 bases and J dropped 9; count of bases not matched to a gene: 15. CDR3 residues: CATSRDSPFQRGAVEQFF. Here the CDR3 DNA reads TGTGCCACCAGCAGAGATAGTCCTTTTCAGCGGGGGGCGGTTGAGCAGTTCTTC.

This clonotype was detected ten times or more. The chain joins TRBV29-1 to TRBJ2-5; 10 nucleotides line up with TRBD2. The ends lost 6 bases at V and 0 bases at J; junction bases unmatched: 4. The CDR3 spans 14 residues. CDR1 and CDR2 (germline): SQVTM, ANQGSEA. CDR3 in amino acids: CSVPSGGNQETQYF. CDR3 nucleotide sequence: TGCAGCGTGCCTAGCGGGGGTAACCAAGAGACCCAGTACTTC.

This clonotype came up many times. The chain carries TRBV6-2 or TRBV6-3 and TRBJ2-1; D is possibly TRBD1 (6 bases). The V end lost 6 bases, the J end lost 0 bases, and 15 bases lay between the germline ends. Germline values: CDR1 MNHEY, CDR2 SVGEGT. The CDR3 runs 16 residues. The DNA of the CDR3 is TGTGCCAGCAGACCATATCCGGGACACTCCTACAATGAGCAGTTCTTC. Protein sequence: CASRPYPGHSYNEQFF.

This clonotype was recorded at least ten times. The J gene is TRBJ1-4, the V gene TRBV27, with no clear D. The V gene lost 5 bases and the J gene lost 7 bases, with 20 bases spanning the gap. Germline values: CDR1 MNHEY, CDR2 SMNVEV (reference sequence). The length of the CDR3 is 16 residues. The CDR3 reads CASSPPGTNGGEKLFF. The DNA for the CDR3 is TGTGCCAGCAGTCCACCCGGAACAAACGGAGGTGAAAAACTGTTTTTT.

This clonotype was found many times. The chain has TRBV20-1 and TRBJ2-3, with 7 nucleotides matching TRBD2. CDR1 and CDR2 (germline): DFQATT, SNEGSKA (reference sequence). The CDR3 loop spans 15 amino acids. The ends lost 6 bases at V and 0 bases at J; junction bases unmatched: 9. This chain's CDR3 is CSAPLSGVSTDTQYF. The CDR3 DNA is TGCAGTGCGCCTCTGAGCGGGGTCAGCACAGATACGCAGTATTTT.

This clonotype was observed at least ten times. The J gene is TRBJ1-5, the V gene TRBV19; no clear D gene. Trimming took off 2 bases at V and 1 base at J, with 9 bases between the two ends. The germline CDR1 and CDR2 sequences are LNHDA and SQIVND (reference sequence). This CDR3 comprises 15 residues. CDR3 coding DNA: TGTGCCAGTAGTATAACGGGAGCGAGCAATCAGCCCCAGCATTTT. As protein: CASSITGASNQPQHF.

In this sample, this clonotype turned up many times. CDR3 nucleotides: TGTGCCAGCAGTTCGCACCGTGACCGCGTCTCTGGAAACACCATATATTTT. Amino acid sequence: CASSSHRDRVSGNTIYF. This chain joins TRBV6-2 or TRBV6-3 and TRBJ1-3; D uncertain. CDR3 length: 17 amino acids. V was trimmed by 4 bases and J by 0 bases, leaving 16 bases between them. The germline CDR1 and CDR2 sequences are MNHEY and SVGEGT.

This clonotype has at least ten counts. This rearrangement joins TRBV5-4 to TRBJ1-1; 10 bases line up with TRBD1. Germline loops: CDR1 SGHNT, CDR2 YYREEE (reference sequence). The CDR3 totals 17 residues. J gave up 6 bases and V 4 bases, and 15 bases lay outside the gene matches. Here the CDR3 reads CASSSRQGANYGAEAFF. DNA of the CDR3: TGTGCCAGCAGCAGTCGACAGGGGGCGAATTATGGCGCTGAAGCTTTCTTT.

This clonotype was seen many times. A clone one base away is much larger, so this may be a read error. This sequence joins TRBV7-2 and TRBJ2-7; D is uncertain. This CDR3 spans 11 amino acids. CDR1 SGHTA and CDR2 FQGNSA come from the germline V gene. With 1 base removed from V and 4 bases from J, the gap between germline ends came to 2 bases. For the CDR3, the DNA is TGTGCCAGCAGCTTAGATTACGAGCAGTACTTC. Translating it yields CASSLDYEQYF.

This clonotype was seen at least ten times. The V and J genes are TRBV7-2 and TRBJ2-1, with 9 bases aligning to TRBD2. The CDR3 is 15 amino acids. Looked up from germline, CDR1 is SGHTA and CDR2 is FQGNSA. J was trimmed by 3 bases and V by 4 bases; bases with no gene match: 4. This CDR3 is CASSSGLAIYNEQFF. Written as DNA, the CDR3 is TGTGCCAGCAGCTCGGGACTAGCAATCTACAATGAGCAGTTCTTC.

This clonotype was counted ten times or more. The V gene is TRBV4-3, the J gene TRBJ1-3; D remains ambiguous. This CDR3 comprises 17 residues. With 3 bases removed from V and 2 bases from J, the gap between germline ends came to 17 bases. Looked up from germline, CDR1 is LGHNA and CDR2 is YSLEER. The CDR3 coding sequence is TGCGCCAGCAGCCAGTACGCCCTGGGGTCGGCTGGAAACACCATATATTTT. This sequence encodes CASSQYALGSAGNTIYF.

This clonotype was recorded at least ten times. This chain uses TRBV5-6 with TRBJ2-3, with D uncertain. V lost 0 bases, J lost 3 bases, and 11 bases lay in between. CDR1 and CDR2 from the germline V gene are SGHDT and YYEEEE. This CDR3 is built from 15 residues. The CDR3 sequence: CASSLGSRGTDTQYF. As DNA, the CDR3 is TGTGCCAGCAGCTTGGGCTCTAGAGGTACAGATACGCAGTATTTT.